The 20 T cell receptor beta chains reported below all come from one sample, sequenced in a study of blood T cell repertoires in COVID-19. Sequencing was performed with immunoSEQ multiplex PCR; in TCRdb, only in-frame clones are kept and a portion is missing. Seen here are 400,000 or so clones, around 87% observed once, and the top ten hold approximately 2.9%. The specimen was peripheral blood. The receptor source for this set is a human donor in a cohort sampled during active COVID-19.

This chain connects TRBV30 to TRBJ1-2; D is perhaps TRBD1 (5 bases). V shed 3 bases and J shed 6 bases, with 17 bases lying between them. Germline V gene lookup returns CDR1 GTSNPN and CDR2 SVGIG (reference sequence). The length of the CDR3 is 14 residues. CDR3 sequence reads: CAWSLEWGGNGYTF. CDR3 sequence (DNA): TGTGCCTGGAGCTTAGAGTGGGGGGGTAATGGCTACACCTTC.

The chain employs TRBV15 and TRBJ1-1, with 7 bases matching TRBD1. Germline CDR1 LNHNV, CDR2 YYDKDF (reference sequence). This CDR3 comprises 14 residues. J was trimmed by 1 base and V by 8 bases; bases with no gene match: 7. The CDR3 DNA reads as TGTGCCACCCAACCACGGACAGGGAACACTGAAGCTTTCTTT. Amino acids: CATQPRTGNTEAFF.

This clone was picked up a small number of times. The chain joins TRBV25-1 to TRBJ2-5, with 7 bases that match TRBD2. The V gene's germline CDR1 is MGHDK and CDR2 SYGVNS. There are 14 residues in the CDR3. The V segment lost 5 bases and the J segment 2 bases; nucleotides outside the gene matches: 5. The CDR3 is CASSILGGQETQYF. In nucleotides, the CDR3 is TGTGCCAGCAGTATTCTGGGGGGGCAAGAGACCCAGTACTTC.

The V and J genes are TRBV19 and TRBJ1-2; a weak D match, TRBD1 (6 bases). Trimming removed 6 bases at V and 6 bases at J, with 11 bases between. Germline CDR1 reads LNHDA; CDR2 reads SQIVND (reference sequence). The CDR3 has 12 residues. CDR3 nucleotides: TGTGCCAGTAGCCGCCGACAGGATGGCTACACCTTC. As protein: CASSRRQDGYTF.

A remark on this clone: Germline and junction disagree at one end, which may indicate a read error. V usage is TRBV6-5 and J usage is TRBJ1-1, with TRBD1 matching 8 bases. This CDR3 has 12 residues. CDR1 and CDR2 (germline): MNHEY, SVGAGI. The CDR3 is CASVKLVDRAIF. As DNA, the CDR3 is TGTGCCAGCGTTAAGCTCGTGGACAGGGCAATCTTT.

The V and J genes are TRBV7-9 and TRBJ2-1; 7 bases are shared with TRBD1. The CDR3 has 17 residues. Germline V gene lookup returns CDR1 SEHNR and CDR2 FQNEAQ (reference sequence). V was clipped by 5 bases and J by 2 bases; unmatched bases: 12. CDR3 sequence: CASSLVRVDRPYNEQFF. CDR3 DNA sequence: TGTGCCAGCAGCCTAGTCAGGGTGGACAGGCCCTACAATGAGCAGTTCTTC. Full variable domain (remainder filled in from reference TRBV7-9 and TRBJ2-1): DTGVSQNPRHKITKRGQNVTFRCDPISEHNRLYWYRQTLGQGPEFLTYFQNEAQLEKSRLLSDRFSAERPKGSFSTLEIQRTEQGDSAMYLCASSLVRVDRPYNEQFFGPGTRLTVL.

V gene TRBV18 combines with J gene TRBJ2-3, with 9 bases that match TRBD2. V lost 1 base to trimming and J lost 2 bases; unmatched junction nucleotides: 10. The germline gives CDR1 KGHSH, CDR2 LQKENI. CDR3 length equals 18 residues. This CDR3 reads CASSPRAQRLADTDTQYF. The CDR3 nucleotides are TGTGCCAGCTCACCACGTGCCCAGCGACTAGCGGACACAGATACGCAGTATTTT.

The CDR3 is CSVGGRGGSYEQYF. In DNA form, the CDR3 reads TGCAGCGTTGGTGGGAGGGGGGGCTCCTACGAGCAGTACTTC. The chain joins TRBV29-1 to TRBJ2-7, with D maybe TRBD2 (7 bases). Trimming pared 4 bases from V and 0 bases from J, leaving 13 bases between. CDR3 size: 14 residues. The germline CDR1 and CDR2 sequences are SQVTM and ANQGSEA.

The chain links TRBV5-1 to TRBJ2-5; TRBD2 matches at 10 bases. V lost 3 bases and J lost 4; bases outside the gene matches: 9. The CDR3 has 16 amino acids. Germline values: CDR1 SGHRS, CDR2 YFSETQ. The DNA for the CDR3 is TGCGCCAGCAGCTCCCTTATAGCGGGGGGACGAGAGACCCAGTACTTC. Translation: CASSSLIAGGRETQYF. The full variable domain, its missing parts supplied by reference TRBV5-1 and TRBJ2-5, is KAGVTQTPRYLIKTRGQQVTLSCSPISGHRSVSWYQQTPGQGLQFLFEYFSETQRNKGNFPGRFSGRQFSNSRSEMNVSTLELGDSALYLCASSSLIAGGRETQYFGPGTRLLVL.

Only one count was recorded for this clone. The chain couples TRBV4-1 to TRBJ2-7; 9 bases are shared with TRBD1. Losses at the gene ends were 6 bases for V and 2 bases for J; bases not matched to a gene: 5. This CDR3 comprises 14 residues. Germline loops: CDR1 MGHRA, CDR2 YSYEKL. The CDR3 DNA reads TGCGCCAGCAGTTTAGACAGGGGGGCCTACGAGCAGTACTTC. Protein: CASSLDRGAYEQYF.

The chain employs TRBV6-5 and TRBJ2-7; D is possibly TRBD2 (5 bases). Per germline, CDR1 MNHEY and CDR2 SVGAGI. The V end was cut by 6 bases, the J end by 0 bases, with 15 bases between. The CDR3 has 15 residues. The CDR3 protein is CASREGLLGSYEQYF. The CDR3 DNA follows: TGTGCCAGCAGAGAGGGTTTACTAGGCTCCTACGAGCAGTACTTC.

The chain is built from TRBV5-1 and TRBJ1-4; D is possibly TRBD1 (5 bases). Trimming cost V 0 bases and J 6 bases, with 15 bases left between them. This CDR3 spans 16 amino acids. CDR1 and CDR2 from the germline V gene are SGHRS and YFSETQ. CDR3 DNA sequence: TGCGCCAGCAGCTTGGAGTGGGGGGGATTCGATGAAAAACTGTTTTTT. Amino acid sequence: CASSLEWGGFDEKLFF.

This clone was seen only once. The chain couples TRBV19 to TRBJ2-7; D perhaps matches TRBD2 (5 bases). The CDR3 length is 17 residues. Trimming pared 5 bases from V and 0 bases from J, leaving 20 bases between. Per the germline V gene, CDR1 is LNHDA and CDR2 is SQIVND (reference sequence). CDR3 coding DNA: TGTGCCAGTAGTCAACGCCACTGGACGGGGAGCTCCTACGAGCAGTACTTC. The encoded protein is CASSQRHWTGSSYEQYF.

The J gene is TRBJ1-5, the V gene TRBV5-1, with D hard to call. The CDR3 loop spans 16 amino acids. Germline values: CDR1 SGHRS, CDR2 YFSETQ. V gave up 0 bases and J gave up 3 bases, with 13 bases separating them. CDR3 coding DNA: TGCGCCAGCAGCTTGGAGGGAGACCTTACCAATCAGCCCCAGCATTTT. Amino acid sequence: CASSLEGDLTNQPQHF. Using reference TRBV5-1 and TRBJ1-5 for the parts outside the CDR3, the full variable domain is KAGVTQTPRYLIKTRGQQVTLSCSPISGHRSVSWYQQTPGQGLQFLFEYFSETQRNKGNFPGRFSGRQFSNSRSEMNVSTLELGDSALYLCASSLEGDLTNQPQHFGDGTRLSIL.

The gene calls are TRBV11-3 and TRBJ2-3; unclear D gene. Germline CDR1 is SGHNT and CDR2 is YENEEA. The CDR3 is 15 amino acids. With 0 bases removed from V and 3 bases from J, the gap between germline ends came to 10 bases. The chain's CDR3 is CASSLDSGTTDTQYF. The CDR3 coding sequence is TGTGCCAGCAGCTTAGATTCTGGCACAACAGATACGCAGTATTTT.

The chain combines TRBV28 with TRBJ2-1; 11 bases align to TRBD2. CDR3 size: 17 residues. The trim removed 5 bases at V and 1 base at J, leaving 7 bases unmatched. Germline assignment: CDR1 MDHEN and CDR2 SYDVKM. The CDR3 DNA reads TGTGCCAGCAGTAATAGCGGGAGGGCGGAGTCCTACAATGAGCAGTTCTTC. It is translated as CASSNSGRAESYNEQFF.

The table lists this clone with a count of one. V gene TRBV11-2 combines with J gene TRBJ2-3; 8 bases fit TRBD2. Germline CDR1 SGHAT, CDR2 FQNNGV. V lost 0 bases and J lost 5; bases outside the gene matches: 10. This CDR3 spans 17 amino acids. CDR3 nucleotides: TGTGCCAGCAGCTTAGATACGGTCTGGGCGGGAGGAGATACGCAGTATTTT. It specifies CASSLDTVWAGGDTQYF.

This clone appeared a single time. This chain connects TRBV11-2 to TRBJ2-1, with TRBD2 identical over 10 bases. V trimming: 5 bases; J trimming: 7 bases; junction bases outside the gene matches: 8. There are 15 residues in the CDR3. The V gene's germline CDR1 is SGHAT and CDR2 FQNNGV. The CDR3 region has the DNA TGTGCCAGCAGCATGGAGCGGGGGGGCCTTAATGAGCAGTTCTTC. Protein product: CASSMERGGLNEQFF.

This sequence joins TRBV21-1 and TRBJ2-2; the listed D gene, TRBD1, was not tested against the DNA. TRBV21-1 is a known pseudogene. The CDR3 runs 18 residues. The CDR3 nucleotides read TGTGCCAGCAGCAAAGAAGGGCGGCAGGGGACAGGTTCCGGGGAGCTGTTTTTT. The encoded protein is CASSKEGRQGTGSGELFF.

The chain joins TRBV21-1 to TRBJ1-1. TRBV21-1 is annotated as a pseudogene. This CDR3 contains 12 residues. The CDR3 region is CASSKRGGEAFF. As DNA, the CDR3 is TGTGCCAGCAGCAAACGGGGAGGGGAAGCTTTCTTT.